This entry lists 28 T cell receptor beta chains sequenced from one sample in a study of blood T cells in healthy people across ages. A J-beta primer mix and a sample-barcoded 5' primer were used in a second PCR of about 7 to 11 cycles. TCRdb independently ran MiXCR on the 5' RACE reads; one entry per CDR3 protein. This table holds about 730,000 distinct CDR3 sequences, 40% to 45% found once. Material for sequencing was blood. Receptor source: a woman aged 60 to 75 in good health.

This clonotype appeared a few times. The rearrangement uses TRBV7-6 and TRBJ2-5; D not certain. CDR1 and CDR2 (germline): SGHVS, FNYEAQ. This CDR3 has 13 residues. The V and J ends lost 0 bases and 4 bases respectively, with 6 bases between them. CDR3 region: CASSLASTETQYF. DNA for the CDR3: TGTGCCAGCAGCTTAGCTAGTACAGAGACCCAGTACTTC.

This clonotype was observed a handful of times. The rearrangement joins TRBV20-1 to TRBJ2-1; 8 nucleotides line up with TRBD2. Germline V gives CDR1 DFQATT, CDR2 SNEGSKA (reference sequence). The CDR3 has 15 amino acids. Trimming cost V 3 bases and J 4 bases; bases outside gene matches: 8. CDR3: CSASLSGSGYNEQFF. CDR3 in DNA: TGCAGTGCTAGCCTGAGCGGGAGTGGGTACAATGAGCAGTTCTTC.

On this clonotype: Compared with germline, one end of the junction differs, possibly owing to a read error. The DNA for the CDR3 is TGCAGTGCTAGTCGGACAGGGAACTATGGCTGCACCTTC. This codes for CSASRTGNYGCTF. V usage is TRBV20-1 and J usage is TRBJ1-2, with 8 bases lining up with TRBD1. Germline CDR1 reads DFQATT; CDR2 reads SNEGSKA (reference sequence). The CDR3 is 13 residues long.

The V gene is TRBV5-5, the J gene TRBJ2-1, with D perhaps TRBD2 (5 bases). CDR3 length: 14 residues. CDR1 is SGHKS, CDR2 YYEKEE, per germline (reference sequence). Trimming left V 1 base short and J 6 bases short, with 11 bases between. The CDR3 coding sequence is TGTGCCAGCAGCTTGCAGAGCCGGGGCAATGAGCAGTTCTTC. Protein: CASSLQSRGNEQFF.

This chain links TRBV20-1 with TRBJ1-1; maybe TRBD1 (6 bases). V lost 5 bases and J lost 1, with 11 bases in between. The CDR3 covers 13 residues. The germline CDR1 and CDR2 sequences are DFQATT and SNEGSKA (reference sequence). For the CDR3, the DNA is TGCAGTGCTTACAAACAGGGGAACACTGAAGCTTTCTTT. Its translation: CSAYKQGNTEAFF.

The gene calls are TRBV18 and TRBJ1-2; 8 nucleotides align to TRBD1. Germline V lookup: CDR1 KGHSH, CDR2 LQKENI. The CDR3 is 16 residues long. V lost 4 bases to trimming and J lost 2 bases; unmatched junction nucleotides: 9. CDR3 nucleotides: TGTGCCAGCTCACTCGACAGGGGAAAGCTGAACTATGGCTACACCTTC. The encoded protein is CASSLDRGKLNYGYTF.

This clonotype was found a few times. V usage is TRBV3-1 and J usage is TRBJ1-2; 8 nucleotides match TRBD1. Germline V gene lookup returns CDR1 LGHDT and CDR2 YNNKEL (reference sequence). This CDR3 contains 15 residues. Germline trimming cut 3 bases from V and 0 bases from J; bases unmatched to any gene: 3. The CDR3: CASSHNRGTNYGYTF. CDR3 bases: TGTGCCAGCAGCCATAACAGGGGGACTAACTATGGCTACACCTTC.

The gene calls are TRBV21-1 and TRBJ2-1; the table's D call TRBD2 went unverified against the DNA. TRBV21-1 is a pseudogene locus. The CDR3 sequence is 20 residues long. Here the CDR3 reads CASNERTTSGTTSAYNEQFF. The CDR3 DNA reads TGTGCCAGCAACGAAAGGACGACTAGCGGAACCACTTCGGCCTACAATGAGCAGTTCTTC.

This clonotype was seen at least ten times. The rearrangement joins TRBV9 to TRBJ2-7; D not certain. Germline V lookup: CDR1 SGDLS, CDR2 YYNGEE. V lost 0 bases and J lost 5, with 12 bases in between. CDR3 size: 14 residues. The CDR3 reads CASSVVPESDEQYF. CDR3 DNA sequence: TGTGCCAGCAGCGTAGTACCAGAATCGGACGAGCAGTACTTC.

In its sample, this clonotype was seen many times. The J gene is TRBJ2-7, the V gene TRBV29-1; D uncertain. CDR3 length equals 15 residues. The V end lost 0 bases, the J end lost 0 bases, and 12 bases lay between the germline ends. The germline V gene has CDR1 SQVTM and CDR2 ANQGSEA. CDR3 amino acids: CSVEEVGSSSYEQYF. The CDR3, as DNA: TGCAGCGTTGAAGAAGTCGGCTCTAGCTCCTACGAGCAGTACTTC.

This chain joins TRBV10-3 and TRBJ2-1; D perhaps matches TRBD1 (6 bases). Deletions cut 9 bases from V and 3 bases from J, with 9 bases between. Germline CDR1 ENHRY, CDR2 SYGVKD. CDR3 length: 12 amino acids. The CDR3 loop reads CAISDSYNEQFF. Here the CDR3 DNA reads TGTGCCATTTCGGACAGCTACAATGAGCAGTTCTTC.

The chain combines TRBV2 with TRBJ1-2; D is unresolved. V was shortened by 7 bases and J by 7 bases, with 16 bases between the two germline ends. Germline V gives CDR1 SNHLY, CDR2 FYNNEI. This CDR3 has 13 amino acids. The CDR3 bases are TGTGCCAGCATGAACGGGAGTAGTGTTGGCTACACCTTC. Its translation: CASMNGSSVGYTF.

This clonotype has only a few counts. The V and J genes are TRBV27 and TRBJ2-7, with D tentatively TRBD2 (5 bases). The germline V gene has CDR1 MNHEY and CDR2 SMNVEV (reference sequence). The CDR3 extends over 13 amino acids. Trimming cost V 7 bases and J 1 base, with 11 bases left between them. As DNA, the CDR3 is TGTGCCAGCAAACAAGGACTTTCCTACGAGCAGTACTTC. Protein product: CASKQGLSYEQYF.

V and J are TRBV6-4 and TRBJ1-2, with a tentative D call TRBD1 (6 bases). V was clipped by 6 bases and J by 0 bases, with 8 bases between them. The germline V gene has CDR1 MRHNA and CDR2 SNTAGT. This CDR3 has 13 amino acids. The CDR3 spells CASRGAANYGYTF. Written as DNA, the CDR3 is TGTGCCAGCAGGGGGGCAGCTAACTATGGCTACACCTTC.

This chain joins TRBV2 and TRBJ2-7, with D perhaps matching TRBD1 or TRBD2 (6 bases each). Germline CDR1 reads SNHLY; CDR2 reads FYNNEI. CDR3 length equals 17 residues. V lost 7 bases and J lost 10, with 32 bases in between. The CDR3 DNA sequence: TGTGCCAGCACTAAAAGTGGGGCAGGGGTAGCGGCCCACCGTCAGTACTTC. Encoded protein: CASTKSGAGVAAHRQYF.

The chain employs TRBV5-1 and TRBJ1-2, with 7 nucleotides matching TRBD1. This CDR3 is built from 14 residues. V lost 7 bases to trimming and J lost 5 bases; unmatched junction nucleotides: 11. Per the germline V gene, CDR1 is SGHRS and CDR2 is YFSETQ. The CDR3: CASQPSGQAYGYTF. CDR3 bases: TGCGCCAGCCAGCCGTCTGGACAGGCGTATGGCTACACCTTC.

This clonotype was found many times. The genes are TRBV10-3 and TRBJ2-5; no reliable D call. The CDR3 is made up of 11 amino acids. Germline V gene sequence: CDR1 ENHRY, CDR2 SYGVKD. V lost 4 bases and J 4 bases, leaving 4 bases between the germline ends. This CDR3 is CAISGGETQYF. CDR3 nucleotides: TGTGCCATCAGTGGGGGAGAGACCCAGTACTTC.

The chain has TRBV10-3 and TRBJ2-5; TRBD2 aligns across 14 bases. J was trimmed by 11 bases and V by 6 bases; bases with no gene match: 8. CDR1 ENHRY and CDR2 SYGVKD come from the germline V gene. This CDR3 contains 14 residues. The chain's CDR3 is CAIRGTSGSYRQYF. CDR3 in DNA: TGTGCCATCAGGGGGACTAGCGGGAGTTATCGGCAGTACTTC.

A note on this clonotype: Compared with germline, one end of the junction differs, possibly owing to a read error. The chain recombines TRBV5-1 with TRBJ2-5; D may be TRBD1 (6 bases). The CDR3 totals 14 residues. In germline, CDR1 is SGHRS, CDR2 YFSETQ. The CDR3 DNA reads as TGCGCCAGCAGCCGAACAGGGAAACAAGAGGCCCAGTACTTC. Translated, it gives CASSRTGKQEAQYF.

This clonotype was observed a few times. V and J are TRBV6-1 and TRBJ1-5; D not certain. Germline V gene sequence: CDR1 MNHNS, CDR2 SASEGT. The CDR3 contains 13 residues. Trimming left V 8 bases short and J 1 base short, with 9 bases between. CDR3 in amino acids: CASAPYSNQPQHF. In DNA, the CDR3 is TGTGCCAGCGCACCCTACAGCAATCAGCCCCAGCATTTT.

The rearrangement links TRBV27 to TRBJ2-5; a weak D match, TRBD2 (5 bases). The CDR3 is made up of 17 amino acids. Per germline, CDR1 MNHEY and CDR2 SMNVEV (reference sequence). Trimming left V 6 bases short and J 5 bases short, with 25 bases between. CDR3 loop: CASSSQPGGGGWETQYF. The CDR3 DNA reads as TGTGCCAGCAGCTCCCAGCCTGGAGGAGGCGGTTGGGAGACCCAGTACTTC.

This chain links TRBV6-1 with TRBJ1-5; D remains unclear. The V and J ends lost 2 bases and 3 bases respectively, with 8 bases between them. Germline V gene lookup returns CDR1 MNHNS and CDR2 SASEGT. CDR3 length equals 14 residues. CDR3 amino acids: CASSEYQHNQPQHF. The CDR3 DNA reads as TGTGCCAGCAGTGAATATCAACACAATCAGCCCCAGCATTTT.

This clonotype was detected a few times. The J gene is TRBJ2-3, the V gene TRBV20-1; 7 bases align to TRBD2. The CDR3 runs to 16 residues. Germline loops: CDR1 DFQATT, CDR2 SNEGSKA (reference sequence). Losses at the gene ends were 6 bases for V and 2 bases for J; bases not matched to a gene: 14. CDR3 protein: CSAPGVAGTSTDTQYF. CDR3 nucleotide sequence: TGCAGTGCCCCCGGGGTAGCGGGTACCTCCACAGATACGCAGTATTTT.

The gene calls are TRBV12-3 or TRBV12-4 and TRBJ1-2, with D possibly matching TRBD1 (6 bases). The CDR3 is 14 amino acids. Between the trimmed V and J ends, which lost 7 bases and 7 bases, there was a span of 19 bases. CDR3 sequence (DNA): TGTGCCAGCACTCTGAGGGGGACGAGGTCTGGCTACACCTTC. As protein: CASTLRGTRSGYTF.

V gene TRBV7-2 combines with J gene TRBJ2-5; 9 positions agree with TRBD2. The length of the CDR3 is 16 residues. V dropped 2 bases and J dropped 5; count of bases not matched to a gene: 9. CDR1 SGHTA and CDR2 FQGNSA come from the germline V gene. The CDR3, as DNA: TGTGCCAGCAGCTTATGGGCTAGCGGGGTGCAGGAGACCCAGTACTTC. This codes for CASSLWASGVQETQYF.

The chain is built from TRBV11-2 and TRBJ2-7; TRBD2 matches at 10 bases. Trimming cost V 0 bases and J 4 bases; bases outside gene matches: 9. The CDR3 spans 17 residues. CDR1 SGHAT and CDR2 FQNNGV come from the germline V gene. The CDR3 loop is CASSLDRASGSGYEQYF. The CDR3 nucleotides are TGTGCCAGCAGCTTAGATCGTGCTAGCGGGAGTGGTTACGAGCAGTACTTC.

This clonotype was counted a few times. The chain couples TRBV12-3 or TRBV12-4 to TRBJ1-1, with D possibly TRBD1 on 5 matching bases. The V and J ends lost 5 bases and 0 bases respectively, with 10 bases between them. The CDR3 consists of 14 residues. This chain's CDR3 is CASSRTRMNTEAFF. The CDR3 DNA is TGTGCCAGCAGTCGGACACGCATGAACACTGAAGCTTTCTTT.

The V gene is TRBV12-3 or TRBV12-4, the J gene TRBJ2-7, with D perhaps TRBD2 (5 bases). The DNA end is more similar to TRBJ2-5, so the J call may be wrong. The CDR3 extends over 13 amino acids. The CDR3 coding sequence is TGTGCCAGCAGTGCCCCCGGGGTAGAGACCCAGTACTTC. Protein sequence: CASSAPGVETQYF.